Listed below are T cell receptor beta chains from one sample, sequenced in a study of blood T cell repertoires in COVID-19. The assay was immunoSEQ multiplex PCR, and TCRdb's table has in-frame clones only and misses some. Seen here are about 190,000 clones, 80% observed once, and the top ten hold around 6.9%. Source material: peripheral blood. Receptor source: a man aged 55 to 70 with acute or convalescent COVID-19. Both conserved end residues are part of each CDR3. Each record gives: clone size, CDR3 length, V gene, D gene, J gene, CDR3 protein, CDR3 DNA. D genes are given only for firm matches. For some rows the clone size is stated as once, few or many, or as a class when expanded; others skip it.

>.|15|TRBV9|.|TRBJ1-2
CASSVATGSNYGYTF
TGTGCCAGCAGCGTAGCTACAGGGTCGAACTATGGCTACACCTTC
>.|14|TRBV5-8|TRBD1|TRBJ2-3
CASNPGQDTDTQYF
TGTGCCAGCAACCCCGGACAGGACACAGATACGCAGTATTTT
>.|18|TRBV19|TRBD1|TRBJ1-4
CASSPGIGQGGTNEKLFF
TGTGCCAGTAGTCCTGGGATTGGGCAGGGGGGAACTAATGAAAAACTGTTTTTT
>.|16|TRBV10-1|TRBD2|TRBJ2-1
CASSGTSGRALGEQFF
TGCGCCAGCAGTGGGACTAGCGGGAGGGCCCTCGGTGAGCAGTTCTTC
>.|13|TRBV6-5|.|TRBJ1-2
CASTAGLNYGYTF
TGTGCCAGCACCGCGGGACTTAACTATGGCTACACCTTC
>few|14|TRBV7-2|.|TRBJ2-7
CASSLERGYFEQYF
TGTGCCAGCAGCTTAGAACGGGGGTACTTCGAGCAGTACTTC
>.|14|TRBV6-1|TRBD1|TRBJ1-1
CASSFPTGGTEAFF
TGTGCCAGCAGTTTCCCGACAGGGGGCACTGAAGCTTTCTTT
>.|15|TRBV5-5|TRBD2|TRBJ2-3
CASSLTSGGTDTQYF
TGTGCCAGCAGTTTGACTAGCGGAGGCACAGATACGCAGTATTTT
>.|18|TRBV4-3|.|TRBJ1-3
CASSQVMFQGRSGNTIYF
TGCGCCAGCAGCCAAGTCATGTTCCAGGGGCGCTCTGGAAACACCATATATTTT
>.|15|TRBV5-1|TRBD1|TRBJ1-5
CASSLGQGAGQPQHF
TGCGCCAGCAGCTTGGGGCAGGGGGCCGGTCAGCCCCAGCATTTT
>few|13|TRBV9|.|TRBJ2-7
CASSPTDSHEQYF
TGTGCCAGCAGCCCTACGGACAGTCACGAGCAGTACTTC
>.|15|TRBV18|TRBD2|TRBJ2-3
CASSPLAGLTDTQYF
TGTGCCAGCTCACCGCTAGCGGGACTCACAGATACGCAGTATTTT
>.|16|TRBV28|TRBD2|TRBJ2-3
CASTPPGLLVGDTQYF
TGTGCCAGCACCCCACCGGGACTACTCGTTGGCGATACGCAGTATTTT
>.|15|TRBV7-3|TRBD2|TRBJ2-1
CASSAGLATYNEQFF
TGTGCCAGCAGCGCGGGACTAGCGACATACAATGAGCAGTTCTTC
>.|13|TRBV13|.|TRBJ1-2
CASSLNNNYGYTF
TGTGCCAGCAGCTTAAACAATAACTATGGCTACACCTTC
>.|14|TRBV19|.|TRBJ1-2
CASSSHRGTGGYTF
TGTGCCAGTAGTAGCCATCGAGGTACCGGTGGCTACACCTTC
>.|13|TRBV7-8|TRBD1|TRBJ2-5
CASSLDRGETQYF
TGTGCCAGCAGCTTAGACAGGGGGGAGACCCAGTACTTC
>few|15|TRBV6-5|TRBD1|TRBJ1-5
CASSPGQTLNQPQHF
TGTGCCAGCAGTCCGGGACAGACCCTCAATCAGCCCCAGCATTTT
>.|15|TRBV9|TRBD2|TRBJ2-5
CASSWTGGPQETQYF
TGTGCCAGCAGCTGGACGGGGGGACCACAAGAGACCCAGTACTTC
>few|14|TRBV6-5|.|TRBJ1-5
CASSSIPTGQPQHF
TGTGCCAGCAGCTCGATACCGACAGGTCAGCCCCAGCATTTT
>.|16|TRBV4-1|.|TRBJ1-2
CASSQDPVRGLDGYTF
TGCGCCAGCAGCCAAGATCCGGTCAGGGGTCTAGACGGCTACACCTTC
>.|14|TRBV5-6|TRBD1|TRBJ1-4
CASKGQVANEKLFF
TGTGCCAGCAAGGGACAGGTCGCTAATGAAAAACTGTTTTTT
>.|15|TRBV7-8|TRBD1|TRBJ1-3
CASSSQGVSGNTIYF
TGTGCCAGCAGCTCCCAGGGGGTCTCTGGAAACACCATATATTTT
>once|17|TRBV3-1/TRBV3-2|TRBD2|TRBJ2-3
CASSLSISGGATDTQYF
TGTGCCAGCAGCCTTTCGATTAGCGGGGGGGCCACAGATACGCAGTATTTT
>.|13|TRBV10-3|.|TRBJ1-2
CAISVEGNYGYTF
TGTGCCATCAGTGTTGAGGGCAATTATGGCTACACCTTC